These 5 T cell receptor beta chains were sequenced from one sample in a study of response to subunit inactivated influenza vaccine. From the RT-PCR reads, TCRdb called clonotypes with MiXCR, one entry per CDR3 protein. The sample holds 530,000 or so distinct CDR3 sequences, about 25% seen once. Material: CD4+ T cells sorted from PBMCs, obtained approximately 5 days after vaccination. The receptors here all came from a man aged 50-60 years who received an inactivated influenza vaccine.

The CDR3 loop is CSARSGLETQYF. Here the CDR3 DNA reads TGCAGTGCTAGATCAGGGCTAGAGACCCAGTACTTC. The chain is built from TRBV20-1 and TRBJ2-5, with D possibly TRBD1 on 5 matching bases. The V end was cut by 2 bases, the J end by 4 bases, with 8 bases between. The CDR3 length is 12 residues. Germline-derived CDR1 and CDR2 are DFQATT and SNEGSKA (reference sequence).

This CDR3 is CASREQGAREKLFF. CDR3 sequence (DNA): TGTGCCAGCAGGGAACAGGGGGCAAGAGAAAAACTGTTTTTT. The J gene is TRBJ1-4, the V gene TRBV6-1, with 9 bases that match TRBD1. The trim removed 6 bases at V and 8 bases at J, leaving 7 bases unmatched. Germline V lookup: CDR1 MNHNS, CDR2 SASEGT. The CDR3 extends over 14 amino acids.

This clonotype was detected a few times. V is TRBV5-6 and J is TRBJ2-1, with a tentative D call TRBD1 (5 bases). V lost 4 bases and J lost 10, with 15 bases in between. The CDR3 loop spans 13 amino acids. From germline, CDR1 is SGHDT and CDR2 YYEEEE. The CDR3 DNA reads as TGTGCCAGCAGCAATGGACATTTCGGGGAGCAGTTCTTC. It translates to CASSNGHFGEQFF. The entire variable domain, with the rest obtained from reference TRBV5-6 and TRBJ2-1, is as follows: DAGVTQSPTHLIKTRGQQVTLRCSPKSGHDTVSWYQQALGQGPQFIFQYYEEEERQRGNFPDRFSGHQFPNYSSELNVNALLLGDSALYLCASSNGHFGEQFFGPGTRLTVL.

The rearrangement links TRBV7-8 to TRBJ1-5, with 7 bases matching TRBD1. The V segment lost 5 bases and the J segment 2 bases; nucleotides outside the gene matches: 9. Germline CDR1 SGHVS, CDR2 FQNEAQ. This CDR3 region has 16 residues. In nucleotides, the CDR3 is TGTGCCAGCAGCCGGAACGACAGGGCTGGCAATCAGCCCCAGCATTTT. Encoded protein: CASSRNDRAGNQPQHF.

This clonotype was recorded a few times. The genes are TRBV11-2 and TRBJ1-1; 7 bases are a match to TRBD1. The CDR3 is made up of 15 amino acids. Germline V gene sequence: CDR1 SGHAT, CDR2 FQNNGV. Germline trimming cut 3 bases from V and 6 bases from J; bases unmatched to any gene: 10. The CDR3 DNA is TGTGCCAGCAGCTTGGACGACAGGGAAGGCGCTGAAGCTTTCTTT. Residues: CASSLDDREGAEAFF. Variable domain in full (rest from reference TRBV11-2 and TRBJ1-1): EAGVAQSPRYKIIEKRQSVAFWCNPISGHATLYWYQQILGQGPKLLIQFQNNGVVDDSQLPKDRFSAERLKGVDSTLKIQPAKLEDSAVYLCASSLDDREGAEAFFGQGTRLTVV.